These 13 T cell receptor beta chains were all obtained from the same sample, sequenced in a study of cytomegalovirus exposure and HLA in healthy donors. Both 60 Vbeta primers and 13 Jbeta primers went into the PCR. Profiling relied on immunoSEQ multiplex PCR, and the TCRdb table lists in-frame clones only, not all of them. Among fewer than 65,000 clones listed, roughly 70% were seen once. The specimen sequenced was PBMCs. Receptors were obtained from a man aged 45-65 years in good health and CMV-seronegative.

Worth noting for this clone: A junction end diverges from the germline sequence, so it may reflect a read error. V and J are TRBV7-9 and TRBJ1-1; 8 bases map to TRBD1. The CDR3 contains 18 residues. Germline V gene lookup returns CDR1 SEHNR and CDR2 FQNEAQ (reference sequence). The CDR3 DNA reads TGTTCCAGCAGCTCTAACAGGGGGGTGGTTTTTGGCCGGACTGAAGCTTTCTTT. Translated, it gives CSSSSNRGVVFGRTEAFF.

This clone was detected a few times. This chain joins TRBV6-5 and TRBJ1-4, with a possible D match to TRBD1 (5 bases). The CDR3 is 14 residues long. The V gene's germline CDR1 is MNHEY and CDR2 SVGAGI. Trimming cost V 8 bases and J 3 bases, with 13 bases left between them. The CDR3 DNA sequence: TGTGCCAGCGGTAGGGGTTGGGCTAATGAAAAACTGTTTTTT. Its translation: CASGRGWANEKLFF.

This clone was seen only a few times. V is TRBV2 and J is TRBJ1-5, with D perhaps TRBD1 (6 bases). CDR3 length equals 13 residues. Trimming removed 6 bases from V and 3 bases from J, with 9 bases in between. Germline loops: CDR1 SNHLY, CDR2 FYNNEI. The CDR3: CASRRTVNQPQHF. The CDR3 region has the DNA TGTGCCAGCAGAAGGACAGTCAATCAGCCCCAGCATTTT.

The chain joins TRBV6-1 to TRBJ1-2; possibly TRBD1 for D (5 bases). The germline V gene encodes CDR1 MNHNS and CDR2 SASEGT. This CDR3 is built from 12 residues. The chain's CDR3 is CATGDSSYGYTF. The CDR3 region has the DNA TGTGCTACCGGGGACTCCTCCTATGGCTACACCTTC.

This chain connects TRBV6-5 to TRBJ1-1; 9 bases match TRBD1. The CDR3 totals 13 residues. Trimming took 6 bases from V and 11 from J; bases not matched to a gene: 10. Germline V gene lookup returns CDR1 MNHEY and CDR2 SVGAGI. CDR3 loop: CASRSPGQGSAFF. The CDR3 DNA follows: TGTGCCAGCAGGTCCCCGGGACAGGGTAGCGCTTTCTTT.

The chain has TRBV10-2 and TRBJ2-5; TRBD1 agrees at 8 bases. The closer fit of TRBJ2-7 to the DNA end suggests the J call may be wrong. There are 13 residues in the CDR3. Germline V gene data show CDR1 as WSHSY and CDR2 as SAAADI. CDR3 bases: TGCGCCAGCAGATTGGACAGGGCCGTCGAGCAGTACTTC. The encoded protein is CASRLDRAVEQYF.

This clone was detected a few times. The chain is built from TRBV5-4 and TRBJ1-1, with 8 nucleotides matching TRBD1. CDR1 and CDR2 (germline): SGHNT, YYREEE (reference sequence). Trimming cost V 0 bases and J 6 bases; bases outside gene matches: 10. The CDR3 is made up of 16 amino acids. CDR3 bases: TGTGCCAGCAGCTTGGCAGGTCGGCAGGGGGCGTCTGAAGCTTTCTTT. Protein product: CASSLAGRQGASEAFF.

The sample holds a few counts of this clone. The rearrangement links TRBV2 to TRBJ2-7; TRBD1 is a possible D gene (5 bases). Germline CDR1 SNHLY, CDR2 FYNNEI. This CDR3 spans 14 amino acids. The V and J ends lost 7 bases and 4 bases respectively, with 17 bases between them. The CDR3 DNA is TGTGCCAGCATGAAGGGGTTGGCAGGGTACGAGCAGTACTTC. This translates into CASMKGLAGYEQYF.

The CDR3 spells CASSLMGSSNTEAFF. In DNA form, the CDR3 reads TGTGCCAGCAGTTTGATGGGGAGTTCGAACACTGAAGCTTTCTTT. The rearrangement uses TRBV11-1 and TRBJ1-1; no reliable D call. The V end lost 6 bases, the J end lost 1 base, and 15 bases lay between the germline ends. The CDR3 consists of 15 residues. Germline CDR1 and CDR2: SGHAT and FQDESV (reference sequence).

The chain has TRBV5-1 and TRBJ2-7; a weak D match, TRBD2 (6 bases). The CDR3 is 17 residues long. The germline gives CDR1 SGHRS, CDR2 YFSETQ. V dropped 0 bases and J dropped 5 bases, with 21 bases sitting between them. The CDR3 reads CASSLAIGFQREDEQYF. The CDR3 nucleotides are TGCGCCAGCAGCTTGGCCATAGGGTTTCAGAGGGAGGACGAGCAGTACTTC.

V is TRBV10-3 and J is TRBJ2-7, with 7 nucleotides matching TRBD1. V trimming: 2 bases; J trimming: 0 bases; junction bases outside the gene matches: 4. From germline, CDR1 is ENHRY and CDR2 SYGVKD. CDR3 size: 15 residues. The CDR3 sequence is CAISEPRQGSYEQYF. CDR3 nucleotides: TGTGCCATCAGTGAGCCTCGACAGGGCTCCTACGAGCAGTACTTC.

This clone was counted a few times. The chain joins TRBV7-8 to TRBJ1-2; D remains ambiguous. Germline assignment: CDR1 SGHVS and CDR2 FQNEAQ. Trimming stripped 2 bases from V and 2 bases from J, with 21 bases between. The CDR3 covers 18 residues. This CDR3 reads CASSLTRSNLGVNYGYTF. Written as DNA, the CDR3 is TGTGCCAGCAGCTTAACTCGATCAAATTTGGGAGTCAACTATGGCTACACCTTC.

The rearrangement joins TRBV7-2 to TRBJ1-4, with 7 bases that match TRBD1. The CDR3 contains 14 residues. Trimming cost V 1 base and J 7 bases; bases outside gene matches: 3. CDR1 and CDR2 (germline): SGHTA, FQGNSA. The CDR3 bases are TGTGCCAGCAGCTTAGGAGACAGGGTTGAAAAACTGTTTTTT. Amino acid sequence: CASSLGDRVEKLFF.